This T cell receptor (beta chain) was sequenced in a study of blood T cell repertoires in COVID-19. The germline CDR1 and CDR2 sequences are LNHNV and YYDKDF (reference sequence). This CDR3 region has 16 residues. With V trimmed by 1 base and J by 7 bases, 5 bases remained unmatched. Libraries were prepared by immunoSEQ multiplex PCR; TCRdb keeps only in-frame clonotypes and omits some of them. The sample has fewer than 50,000 clones, 65% to 85% seen once. The V gene is TRBV15, the J gene TRBJ2-1, with 12 nucleotides matching TRBD2. This clonotype was obtained from a woman of 80 years or more with active or convalescent COVID-19. The sample taken for sequencing was peripheral blood. The CDR3 sequence is CATSRARLAGANEQFF. The CDR3, as DNA: TGTGCCACCAGCAGAGCCCGACTAGCGGGAGCGAATGAGCAGTTCTTC.